This T cell receptor (beta chain) came from a study of cytotoxic CD8 clonotypes in ibrutinib-treated CLL. Produced via immunoSEQ multiplex PCR; TCRdb's table is partial and in-frame only. The sample lists roughly 200,000 clones; just over 70% were seen once. The ends were cut back, 3 bases at V and 3 bases at J, with 8 bases in the middle. This CDR3 comprises 14 residues. Looked up from germline, CDR1 is LNHNV and CDR2 is YYDKDF (reference sequence). V usage is TRBV15 and J usage is TRBJ2-2; D remains ambiguous. The sequenced sample was PBMCs, obtained after 12 months of ibrutinib treatment. This clonotype was obtained from a human donor with chronic lymphocytic leukemia. CDR3 nucleotides: TGTGCCACCAGCAGCAGATCTTACACCGGGGAGCTGTTTTTT. As protein: CATSSRSYTGELFF.